These 26 T cell receptor beta chains came from one sample sequenced in a study of T-cell reconstitution after alpha-beta-depleted transplantation in children. This sample's TCRbeta library carried unique molecular identifier barcodes. One entry per CDR3 protein results from TCRdb running MiXCR on the PCR reads. The sample has about 610,000 distinct CDR3 sequences, roughly 10% seen once. Sequenced here: PBMCs from the stem cell graft donor, sampled from the stem cell graft. These receptors were taken from a human donor who donated a stem cell graft to a child with acute myeloid leukemia.

The chain uses TRBV30 and TRBJ1-2; tentative D call: TRBD1 (6 bases). V lost 4 bases and J 6 bases, leaving 21 bases between the germline ends. The CDR3 has 15 residues. The V gene's germline CDR1 is GTSNPN and CDR2 SVGIG (reference sequence). CDR3 in DNA: TGTGCCTGGAACCCTTGGGACACGGGCTTGGATGGCTACACCTTC. Translation gives CAWNPWDTGLDGYTF.

Points on this clonotype: Just one base apart from a much larger clone, this may be a read error. The rearrangement links TRBV20-1 to TRBJ2-1; 14 bases fit TRBD2. This CDR3 comprises 15 residues. Per the germline V gene, CDR1 is DFQATT and CDR2 is SNEGSKA (reference sequence). V dropped 6 bases and J dropped 8; count of bases not matched to a gene: 9. CDR3 region: CSALQTSGRVHEQFF. The DNA of the CDR3 is TGCAGTGCCCTCCAGACTAGCGGGAGGGTCCATGAGCAGTTCTTC.

This clonotype was picked up a small number of times. V is TRBV7-3 and J is TRBJ2-3; D might be TRBD2 (6 bases). V shed 5 bases and J shed 1 base, with 13 bases lying between them. This CDR3 region has 15 residues. Germline CDR1 is SGHTA and CDR2 is FQGTGA. The CDR3 reads CASSQGLARTDTQYF. The CDR3 coding sequence is TGTGCCAGCAGCCAGGGCCTAGCGCGCACAGATACGCAGTATTTT.

This sequence joins TRBV7-3 and TRBJ2-2, with D perhaps matching TRBD1 (6 bases). CDR1 SGHTA and CDR2 FQGTGA come from the germline V gene. The CDR3 contains 15 residues. Trimming pared 4 bases from V and 9 bases from J, leaving 18 bases between. Here the CDR3 reads CASSSSGTNSRELFF. CDR3 coding DNA: TGTGCCAGCAGCTCTTCCGGGACAAATTCCCGGGAGCTGTTTTTT.

This clonotype was counted many times. V gene TRBV4-2 combines with J gene TRBJ2-4; tentatively, D is TRBD1 (5 bases). This CDR3 is built from 18 residues. V was trimmed by 0 bases and J by 2 bases, leaving 17 bases between them. Germline V CDR1 and CDR2: LGHNA, YNFKEQ. CDR3 nucleotides: TGTGCCAGCAGCCAAGATCAGGGCAGTGCCTTCTCCAAAAACATTCAGTACTTC. Residues: CASSQDQGSAFSKNIQYF.

The V gene is TRBV29-1, the J gene TRBJ2-5; D is possibly TRBD1 (5 bases). The germline V gene encodes CDR1 SQVTM and CDR2 ANQGSEA. Trimming removed 8 bases at V and 6 bases at J, with 22 bases between. This CDR3 contains 14 residues. The CDR3 protein is CSSQSGGLGQTQYF. CDR3 DNA sequence: TGCAGCTCCCAGAGTGGCGGTCTGGGGCAGACCCAGTACTTC. Full variable domain (outside the CDR3, taken from reference TRBV29-1 and TRBJ2-5): SAVISQKPSRDICQRGTSLTIQCQVDSQVTMMFWYRQQPGQSLTLIATANQGSEATYESGFVIDKFPISRPNLTFSTLTVSNMSPEDSSIYLCSSQSGGLGQTQYFGPGTRLLVL.

The rearrangement links TRBV27 to TRBJ2-1; 10 nucleotides line up with TRBD1. Germline trimming cut 1 base from V and 4 bases from J; bases unmatched to any gene: 1. The CDR3 has 15 amino acids. Germline V gene sequence: CDR1 MNHEY, CDR2 SMNVEV (reference sequence). CDR3 amino acids: CASSLWGQGYNEQFF. The DNA of the CDR3 is TGTGCCAGCAGTTTATGGGGACAGGGGTACAATGAGCAGTTCTTC.

The gene calls are TRBV7-8 and TRBJ2-2; the D gene is possibly TRBD1 (6 bases). Trimming took 2 bases from V and 7 from J, leaving 8 bases between them. CDR1 SGHVS and CDR2 FQNEAQ come from the germline V gene. The CDR3 loop spans 13 amino acids. CDR3 residues: CASSLTRGGELFF. Here the CDR3 DNA reads TGTGCCAGCAGCTTAACCAGGGGCGGGGAGCTGTTTTTT.

The chain couples TRBV6-1 to TRBJ2-1; 8 bases align to TRBD2. With V trimmed by 7 bases and J by 0 bases, 11 bases remained unmatched. CDR1 is MNHNS and CDR2 is SASEGT in the germline V gene. The CDR3 is made up of 17 amino acids. The CDR3 reads CASTRGLASSSYNEQFF. The DNA for the CDR3 is TGTGCCAGCACCCGCGGACTAGCCAGCTCCTCCTACAATGAGCAGTTCTTC.

In this sample, this clonotype turned up a few times. The chain combines TRBV5-1 with TRBJ2-1; D gene ambiguous. In germline, CDR1 is SGHRS, CDR2 YFSETQ. Trimming left V 6 bases short and J 1 base short, with 11 bases between. The CDR3 extends over 14 amino acids. The chain's CDR3 is CASTIDSSYNEQFF. In DNA form, the CDR3 reads TGCGCCAGCACTATTGACTCTTCCTACAATGAGCAGTTCTTC.

This clonotype was seen a few times. V usage is TRBV12-3 or TRBV12-4 and J usage is TRBJ2-5; 8 bases match TRBD2. The CDR3 covers 16 residues. V was clipped by 4 bases and J by 2 bases; unmatched bases: 9. The CDR3 reads CASSSSLAGLQETQYF. The CDR3 region has the DNA TGTGCCAGCAGTTCATCTTTAGCGGGGTTACAAGAGACCCAGTACTTC.

V and J are TRBV2 and TRBJ2-7; D is possibly TRBD1 (6 bases). This CDR3 is 14 amino acids long. The V end was cut by 6 bases, the J end by 5 bases, with 17 bases between. Germline V gene lookup returns CDR1 SNHLY and CDR2 FYNNEI. Written as DNA, the CDR3 is TGTGCCAGCAGGGATGGACAGTATATCCACGAGCAGTACTTC. Encoded protein: CASRDGQYIHEQYF.

Ten or more counts support this clonotype. The gene calls are TRBV7-2 and TRBJ2-1; TRBD2 aligns across 8 bases. Trimming at V came to 4 bases and at J to 1 base, leaving 6 bases not matched to a gene. The CDR3 extends over 16 amino acids. The germline gives CDR1 SGHTA, CDR2 FQGNSA. CDR3 nucleotide sequence: TGTGCCAGCAGCTCCCCGGCGGGAGGTTCCTACAATGAGCAGTTCTTC. It is translated as CASSSPAGGSYNEQFF.

The rearrangement uses TRBV10-2 and TRBJ2-2; D remains unclear. The germline CDR1 and CDR2 sequences are WSHSY and SAAADI. The germline V and J ends were trimmed by 4 bases and 4 bases, with 10 bases remaining between them. This CDR3 region has 14 residues. The CDR3 loop reads CASSVSAGTGELFF. The CDR3 nucleotides read TGCGCCAGCAGTGTCTCCGCCGGCACCGGGGAGCTGTTTTTT.

This chain uses TRBV7-2 with TRBJ1-2; D remains ambiguous. The V end lost 4 bases, the J end lost 8 bases, and 11 bases lay between the germline ends. The CDR3 is 12 residues long. The V gene's germline CDR1 is SGHTA and CDR2 FQGNSA. The CDR3 protein is CASSSRAAGYTF. In DNA, the CDR3 is TGTGCCAGCAGCTCGAGGGCTGCCGGCTACACCTTC.

This clonotype has at least ten counts. The chain links TRBV20-1 to TRBJ2-3, with 8 nucleotides matching TRBD1. CDR3 length: 16 residues. The V segment lost 0 bases and the J segment 3 bases; nucleotides outside the gene matches: 8. Germline CDR1 is DFQATT and CDR2 is SNEGSKA (reference sequence). The CDR3, as DNA: TGCAGTGCTAGAGATCCTCGGACAGGGAGGACAGATACGCAGTATTTT. The encoded protein is CSARDPRTGRTDTQYF.

The V and J genes are TRBV20-1 and TRBJ2-1, with 7 bases identical to TRBD2. This CDR3 comprises 14 residues. The V segment lost 6 bases and the J segment 8 bases; nucleotides outside the gene matches: 13. The V gene's germline CDR1 is DFQATT and CDR2 SNEGSKA (reference sequence). The CDR3 DNA is TGCAGTGCGTGTCCTAGCGGCCTATTGGATGAGCAGTTCTTC. This encodes CSACPSGLLDEQFF.

This clonotype appeared a few times. The chain links TRBV19 to TRBJ1-5; D is undetermined. There are 12 residues in the CDR3. V was clipped by 10 bases and J by 0 bases, with 7 bases between them. Germline CDR1 reads LNHDA; CDR2 reads SQIVND (reference sequence). The CDR3: CATATSNQPQHF. The CDR3 bases are TGTGCCACTGCGACTAGCAATCAGCCCCAGCATTTT.

This clonotype was seen a few times. DNA of the CDR3: TGTGCCAGCAGCCGTAGCGGCCAAGAGACCCAGTACTTC. Translated: CASSRSGQETQYF. V is TRBV7-2 and J is TRBJ2-5; maybe TRBD2 (6 bases). Per the germline V gene, CDR1 is SGHTA and CDR2 is FQGNSA. Trimming pared 5 bases from V and 1 base from J, leaving 8 bases between. CDR3 length equals 13 residues.

The DNA of the CDR3 is TGTGCCAGCAGCCCTTATGGCAGGACCGGACTAGCGCGGAAAGAGACCCAGTACTTC. Its protein is CASSPYGRTGLARKETQYF. V gene TRBV28 combines with J gene TRBJ2-5, with TRBD2 matching over 9 bases. V trimming: 6 bases; J trimming: 3 bases; junction bases outside the gene matches: 20. The CDR3 sequence is 19 residues long. Germline CDR1 is MDHEN and CDR2 is SYDVKM.

Many counts were recorded for this clonotype. The rearrangement links TRBV6-5 to TRBJ2-2; TRBD2 aligns across 7 bases. V dropped 2 bases and J dropped 7; count of bases not matched to a gene: 1. The CDR3 is 13 amino acids. CDR1 is MNHEY and CDR2 is SVGAGI in the germline V gene. The CDR3 DNA follows: TGTGCCAGCAGTTACGGGAGGGGCGGGGAGCTGTTTTTT. Translated: CASSYGRGGELFF.

This clonotype has ten or more counts. V and J are TRBV6-2 or TRBV6-3 and TRBJ2-5, with TRBD2 identical over 8 bases. The germline CDR1 and CDR2 sequences are MNHEY and SVGEGT. The CDR3 consists of 15 residues. V lost 5 bases and J lost 5; bases outside the gene matches: 10. This chain's CDR3 is CASSPPGLAWETQYF. As DNA, the CDR3 is TGTGCCAGCAGTCCCCCCGGACTAGCTTGGGAGACCCAGTACTTC.

This clonotype has at least ten counts. J is TRBJ1-6 and V is TRBV27; D may be TRBD1 (6 bases). CDR3 size: 14 residues. Trimming took 2 bases from V and 5 from J, leaving 7 bases between them. Looked up from germline, CDR1 is MNHEY and CDR2 is SMNVEV (reference sequence). The CDR3 DNA is TGTGCCAGCAGTTTACAGGGGAATAATTCACCCCTCCACTTT. This sequence encodes CASSLQGNNSPLHF.

This clonotype was seen at least ten times. The gene calls are TRBV4-2 and TRBJ2-2, with 13 bases matching TRBD2. The CDR3 covers 17 residues. The germline V gene encodes CDR1 LGHNA and CDR2 YNFKEQ. The ends lost 1 base at V and 1 base at J; junction bases unmatched: 0. The CDR3 sequence: CASSQGTSGRNTGELFF. CDR3 in DNA: TGTGCCAGCAGCCAAGGGACTAGCGGGAGGAACACCGGGGAGCTGTTTTTT.

This clonotype appeared many times. This chain uses TRBV15 with TRBJ2-3, with TRBD2 as a possible D gene (5 bases). The CDR3 covers 15 residues. Germline CDR1 is LNHNV and CDR2 is YYDKDF (reference sequence). The V gene lost 0 bases and the J gene lost 8 bases, with 15 bases spanning the gap. CDR3 DNA sequence: TGTGCCACCAGCAGAGATGGCCTAGCCAGTGGTACGCAGTATTTT. It translates to CATSRDGLASGTQYF.

The rearrangement joins TRBV3-1 to TRBJ2-7, with D perhaps matching TRBD2 (6 bases). Per germline, CDR1 LGHDT and CDR2 YNNKEL (reference sequence). Trimming took 1 base from V and 7 from J, leaving 14 bases between them. The CDR3 is 14 amino acids. In nucleotides, the CDR3 is TGTGCCAGCAGCCAAGGGAGGGGATCGGGGGAGCAGTACTTC. It translates to CASSQGRGSGEQYF.